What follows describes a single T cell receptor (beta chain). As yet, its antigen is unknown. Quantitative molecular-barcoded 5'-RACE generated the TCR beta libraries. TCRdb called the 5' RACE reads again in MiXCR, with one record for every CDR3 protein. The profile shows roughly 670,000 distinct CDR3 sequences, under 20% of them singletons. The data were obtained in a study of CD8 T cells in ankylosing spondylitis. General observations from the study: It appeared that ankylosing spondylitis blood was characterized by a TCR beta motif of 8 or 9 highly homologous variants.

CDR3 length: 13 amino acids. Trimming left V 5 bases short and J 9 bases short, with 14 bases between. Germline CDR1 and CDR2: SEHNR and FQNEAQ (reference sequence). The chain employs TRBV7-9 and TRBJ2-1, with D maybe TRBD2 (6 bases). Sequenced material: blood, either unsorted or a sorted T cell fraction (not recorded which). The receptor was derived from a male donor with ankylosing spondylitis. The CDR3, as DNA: TGTGCCAGCAGCCCTTGGCGGGACGGTGAGCAGTTCTTC. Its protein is CASSPWRDGEQFF.